These T cell receptor beta chains were read from a single sample in a study of blood T cell repertoires in COVID-19. Clones were sequenced by immunoSEQ multiplex PCR, and TCRdb holds only the in-frame ones, with some missing. Here the sample spans about 87,000 clones, about 79% being singletons. Sequencing was done on a sample of peripheral blood. All receptors derive from a woman aged 45 to 65 with acute or convalescent COVID-19. Both conserved end residues are part of each CDR3. A D gene is named only where the DNA matches it firmly. The size field is filled for only some rows; it gives once, few, many or a size class.

j_call | v_call | clone_size | d_call | cdr3_aa | cdr3_nt
TRBJ2-2 | TRBV7-9 | . | TRBD2 | CASSPTSGLNTGELFF | TGTGCCAGCAGCCCCACTAGCGGCTTGAACACCGGGGAGCTGTTTTTT
TRBJ2-7 | TRBV5-1 | . | TRBD2 | CASSPGLAGATPQYF | TGCGCCAGCAGCCCGGGACTAGCGGGAGCTACGCCGCAGTACTTC
TRBJ2-1 | TRBV14 | few | TRBD2 | CASSQDERGLYNEQFF | TGTGCCAGCAGCCAAGATGAGCGGGGGTTATACAATGAGCAGTTCTTC
TRBJ1-6 | TRBV28 | . | TRBD1 | CASSLGDRLNSPLHF | TGTGCCAGCAGCCTGGGGGACAGACTTAATTCACCCCTCCACTTT
TRBJ1-1 | TRBV3-1/TRBV3-2 | . | . | CASSQSALNTEAFF | TGTGCCAGCAGCCAAAGCGCACTGAACACTGAAGCTTTCTTT
TRBJ1-2 | TRBV2 | . | TRBD1 | CASSEGTGISNYGYTF | TGTGCCAGCAGTGAAGGGACAGGGATTTCTAACTATGGCTACACCTTC
TRBJ1-5 | TRBV3-1/TRBV3-2 | . | TRBD1 | CASSQDKGTGVNQPQHF | TGTGCCAGCAGCCAAGATAAGGGGACAGGGGTCAATCAGCCCCAGCATTTT
TRBJ1-2 | TRBV6-1 | once | . | CASSERAGLEARYTF | TGTGCCAGCAGTGAGAGAGCCGGTCTTGAAGCTAGGTACACCTTC
TRBJ2-1 | TRBV3-1/TRBV3-2 | . | TRBD1 | CASSHNRGHEQFF | TGTGCCAGCAGCCACAACAGGGGCCATGAGCAGTTCTTC
TRBJ2-7 | TRBV19 | once | TRBD1 | CASSNSGQGNHEQYF | TGTGCCAGTAGCAACTCGGGACAGGGGAACCACGAGCAGTACTTC
TRBJ2-3 | TRBV19 | . | TRBD2 | CASSIRPGRGGPDTQYF | TGTGCCAGTAGTATCCGGCCTGGTCGGGGGGGGCCAGATACGCAGTATTTT
TRBJ2-2 | TRBV6-2/TRBV6-3 | . | . | CASSYIEGGELFF | TGTGCCAGCAGTTACATAGAGGGCGGGGAGCTGTTTTTT
TRBJ2-1 | TRBV5-1 | . | TRBD2 | CASSQGLAGLNEQFF | TGCGCCAGCAGCCAAGGGCTAGCGGGACTTAATGAGCAGTTCTTC
TRBJ2-7 | TRBV6-1 | . | TRBD1 | CASSEGTGGSYEQYF | TGTGCCAGCAGTGAGGGGACAGGGGGCTCCTACGAGCAGTACTTC
TRBJ1-2 | TRBV5-1 | few | . | CASSMDSSYGYTF | TGCGCCAGCAGCATGGACAGCTCCTATGGCTACACCTTC
TRBJ1-4 | TRBV24-1 | . | TRBD1 | CATSDYRGHGTNEKLFF | TGTGCCACCAGTGACTACAGGGGGCATGGAACTAATGAAAAACTGTTTTTT
TRBJ2-1 | TRBV5-5 | . | TRBD2 | CASSLSGGSYNEQFF | TGTGCCAGCAGCTTAAGCGGGGGGAGTTACAATGAGCAGTTCTTC
TRBJ2-7 | TRBV5-1 | . | TRBD1 | CASSGMGQGYEQYF | TGCGCCAGCAGCGGAATGGGACAGGGCTACGAGCAGTACTTC
TRBJ1-1 | TRBV9 | once | . | CASSAQIKTANTEAFF | TGTGCCAGCAGCGCACAAATTAAGACAGCGAACACTGAAGCTTTCTTT
TRBJ2-7 | TRBV6-2/TRBV6-3 | few | . | CASSYGGYGEQYF | TGTGCCAGCAGTTATGGGGGGTACGGCGAGCAGTACTTC
TRBJ1-1 | TRBV10-1 | . | . | CASSEQSTLGDTEAFF | TGCGCCAGCAGTGAACAGTCAACCTTGGGAGACACTGAAGCTTTCTTT
TRBJ1-1 | TRBV7-3 | . | . | CASSLQGGTPTF | TGTGCCAGCAGCTTACAGGGAGGGACACCTACATTT
TRBJ1-5 | TRBV7-8 | . | . | CASSPFSGADSNQPQHF | TGTGCCAGCAGCCCCTTTAGCGGGGCCGATAGCAATCAGCCCCAGCATTTT
TRBJ2-1 | TRBV6-2/TRBV6-3 | . | TRBD2 | CASSVSRGGLSEQFF | TGTGCCAGCAGTGTCTCGCGGGGGGGCCTATCTGAGCAGTTCTTC
TRBJ2-3 | TRBV5-6 | . | . | CASSLASDTQYF | TGTGCCAGCAGCTTGGCCTCAGATACGCAGTATTTT
TRBJ1-4 | TRBV30 | . | TRBD1 | CAWSAGQGNRKLFF | TGTGCCTGGAGTGCGGGACAGGGGAATAGAAAACTGTTTTTT
TRBJ1-6 | TRBV4-1 | . | TRBD1 | CASSRDRELSPLHF | TGCGCCAGCAGTCGCGACAGGGAGCTTTCACCCCTCCACTTT
TRBJ2-2 | TRBV27 | . | TRBD2 | CASSLSGAGGRTGELFF | TGTGCCAGCAGTTTATCGGGGGCGGGGGGGCGAACCGGGGAGCTGTTTTTT